Following are 18 T cell receptor beta chains from one sample sequenced in a study of vaccination and CD4 T cells after COVID-19. The Oncomine TCR Beta short-read assay generated sequence data from the DNA of cultured CD4+ T cells. MiXCR, run by TCRdb on the PCR reads, gives a single entry per CDR3 protein. The profile shows about 7,800 distinct CDR3 sequences, 60% of them singletons. These receptors' targets are unknown. Treatment: approximately 11-day PBMC culture with coronavirus spike peptide pools or control peptides (ViraFEST assay). Sequencing used CD4+ T cells from blood, cultured in vitro. The receptor set was obtained from a human donor who had recovered from COVID-19.

The chain couples TRBV20-1 to TRBJ2-5; possible D gene TRBD1, 6 bases. Trimming cost V 5 bases and J 7 bases, with 17 bases left between them. This CDR3 is built from 13 residues. Germline values: CDR1 DFQATT, CDR2 SNEGSKA (reference sequence). CDR3 nucleotide sequence: TGCAGTGCTCACACCGTGGCCAGGGGGACCCAGTACTTC. It is translated as CSAHTVARGTQYF.

The V call is TRBV11-2, the J call TRBJ2-1; no firm D call. Trimming stripped 4 bases from V and 3 bases from J, with 13 bases between. Germline CDR1 SGHAT, CDR2 FQNNGV. This CDR3 is 15 amino acids long. Written as DNA, the CDR3 is TGTGCCAGCAGCTACCAAACCCAGATCTACAATGAGCAGTTCTTC. Residues: CASSYQTQIYNEQFF.

The chain combines TRBV9 with TRBJ2-5, with D perhaps matching TRBD2 (6 bases). The CDR3 runs to 17 residues. Germline CDR1 is SGDLS and CDR2 is YYNGEE. The V gene lost 1 base and the J gene lost 7 bases, with 23 bases spanning the gap. CDR3 bases: TGTGCCAGCAGCGTATTTTCTAGCGCCATACCCCGGGGGACCCAGTACTTC. Translated, it gives CASSVFSSAIPRGTQYF.

This chain uses TRBV2 with TRBJ2-3; 12 nucleotides align to TRBD2. V gave up 0 bases and J gave up 4 bases; unmatched junction bases: 11. The length of the CDR3 is 19 residues. CDR1 is SNHLY, CDR2 FYNNEI, per germline. The CDR3 coding sequence is TGTGCCAGCAGTGAAGCCCCACTAGCGGGGGGCCGTCGCCCAGATACGCAGTATTTT. Its protein product is CASSEAPLAGGRRPDTQYF. The complete variable domain, with remaining parts taken from reference TRBV2 and TRBJ2-3, reads EPEVTQTPSHQVTQMGQEVILRCVPISNHLYFYWYRQILGQKVEFLVSFYNNEISEKSEIFDDQFSVERPDGSNFTLKIRSTKLEDSAMYFCASSEAPLAGGRRPDTQYFGPGTRLTVL.

The chain combines TRBV20-1 with TRBJ2-5; no clear D. Looked up from germline, CDR1 is DFQATT and CDR2 is SNEGSKA (reference sequence). The CDR3 extends over 12 amino acids. Trimming cost V 4 bases and J 4 bases, with 10 bases left between them. CDR3 nucleotide sequence: TGCAGTGCTATTCAGGCCCTAGAGACCCAGTACTTC. This encodes CSAIQALETQYF.

The sample holds a few counts of this clonotype. The chain couples TRBV19 to TRBJ1-1; D is uncertain. The V end lost 5 bases, the J end lost 1 base, and 11 bases lay between the germline ends. Germline V lookup: CDR1 LNHDA, CDR2 SQIVND (reference sequence). The CDR3 sequence is 14 residues long. In DNA, the CDR3 is TGTGCCAGTAGTCCCCGGTGGGGGAACACTGAAGCTTTCTTT. Its translation is CASSPRWGNTEAFF.

The genes are TRBV19 and TRBJ1-1, with D perhaps TRBD1 (5 bases). V shed 0 bases and J shed 4 bases, with 36 bases lying between them. Germline-derived CDR1 and CDR2 are LNHDA and SQIVND (reference sequence). There are 23 residues in the CDR3. Here the CDR3 reads CASSIDAGTVRGRWASAGTEAFF. CDR3 coding DNA: TGTGCCAGTAGTATAGACGCGGGGACCGTGAGGGGACGTTGGGCCTCGGCCGGCACTGAAGCTTTCTTT.

V is TRBV27 and J is TRBJ2-7, with TRBD1 as a possible D gene (5 bases). V dropped 3 bases and J dropped 0 bases, with 12 bases sitting between them. Germline CDR1 reads MNHEY; CDR2 reads SMNVEV (reference sequence). This CDR3 spans 15 amino acids. The CDR3 spells CASSFLRTHSYEQYF. The CDR3 nucleotides read TGTGCCAGCAGTTTTCTCCGGACACACTCCTACGAGCAGTACTTC.

In its sample, this clonotype is large (0.1 to 1%). CDR3 sequence reads: CASSPLGGGTNYGYTF. CDR3 DNA: TGTGCCAGCAGCCCCCTGGGGGGGGGAACTAACTATGGCTACACCTTC. V gene TRBV7-9 combines with J gene TRBJ1-2; maybe TRBD1 (5 bases). Trimming pared 5 bases from V and 0 bases from J, leaving 16 bases between. Germline loops: CDR1 SEHNR, CDR2 FQNEAQ (reference sequence). This CDR3 region has 16 residues.

This clonotype occurred a few times. This chain joins TRBV21-1 and TRBJ1-1. TRBV21-1 counts as a pseudogene. The CDR3 covers 12 residues. This CDR3 is CASSKLATEAFF. The CDR3 coding sequence is TGTGCCAGCAGCAAATTAGCCACTGAAGCTTTCTTT.

This chain uses TRBV7-3 with TRBJ2-7, with D unclear. Germline V lookup: CDR1 SGHTA, CDR2 FQGTGA. Trimming removed 5 bases from V and 7 bases from J, with 15 bases in between. The CDR3 consists of 13 residues. This CDR3 is CASSPSQVGEQYF. CDR3 coding DNA: TGTGCCAGCAGCCCCTCGCAGGTTGGAGAGCAGTACTTC.

The CDR3 DNA reads TGTGCCAGCACCAGCCGAGTCCAGGCTCCGGGTACGCAGTATTTT. It specifies CASTSRVQAPGTQYF. This rearrangement joins TRBV12-3 or TRBV12-4 to TRBJ2-3; D not resolved. The CDR3 is made up of 15 amino acids. The V gene lost 7 bases and the J gene lost 8 bases, with 22 bases spanning the gap.

On this clonotype itself: The junction differs from germline at one of its ends, possibly a read error. The chain is built from TRBV9 and TRBJ1-6; D remains unclear. The germline V gene has CDR1 SGDLS and CDR2 YYNGEE. The CDR3 has 13 residues. CDR3 sequence (DNA): TGTGCCAGCGGCGTAGCGGATAATTCACCCCTCCACTTT. Translation: CASGVADNSPLHF.

The gene calls are TRBV5-1 and TRBJ1-1, with a tentative D call TRBD1 (6 bases). With 1 base removed from V and 0 bases from J, the gap between germline ends came to 10 bases. Germline V CDR1 and CDR2: SGHRS, YFSETQ. This CDR3 has 15 residues. CDR3 sequence reads: CASSLLGGLNTEAFF. CDR3 coding DNA: TGCGCCAGCAGCTTGTTAGGGGGGTTGAACACTGAAGCTTTCTTT.

This clonotype was counted once. J is TRBJ1-5 and V is TRBV6-1; D is ambiguous. V lost 5 bases and J 5 bases, leaving 4 bases between the germline ends. The CDR3 runs to 11 residues. Germline-derived CDR1 and CDR2 are MNHNS and SASEGT. The CDR3 loop is CASSTYQPQHF. CDR3 sequence (DNA): TGTGCCAGCAGTACCTATCAGCCCCAGCATTTT.

The rearrangement joins TRBV28 to TRBJ1-5, with D perhaps TRBD1 (6 bases). The CDR3 totals 14 residues. V was clipped by 6 bases and J by 5 bases, with 14 bases between them. Per the germline V gene, CDR1 is MDHEN and CDR2 is SYDVKM. CDR3 DNA sequence: TGTGCCAGCAGCACGGGGGCAGAAGATCAGCCCCAGCATTTT. Translation: CASSTGAEDQPQHF.

J is TRBJ2-3 and V is TRBV29-1; weak D call: TRBD1 (5 bases). The CDR3 consists of 12 residues. CDR1 and CDR2 from the germline V gene are SQVTM and ANQGSEA. The ends were cut back, 6 bases at V and 4 bases at J, with 11 bases in the middle. The CDR3 nucleotides are TGCAGCGTCAAGACAGCTCCAGATACGCAGTATTTT. It translates to CSVKTAPDTQYF.

The chain couples TRBV20-1 to TRBJ2-2; weak D call: TRBD2 (5 bases). CDR1 and CDR2 (germline): DFQATT, SNEGSKA (reference sequence). The CDR3 is made up of 14 amino acids. Trimming removed 0 bases at V and 5 bases at J, with 10 bases between. The CDR3 here is CSARDRGYTGELFF. In DNA form, the CDR3 reads TGCAGTGCTAGAGATCGAGGGTATACCGGGGAGCTGTTTTTT.